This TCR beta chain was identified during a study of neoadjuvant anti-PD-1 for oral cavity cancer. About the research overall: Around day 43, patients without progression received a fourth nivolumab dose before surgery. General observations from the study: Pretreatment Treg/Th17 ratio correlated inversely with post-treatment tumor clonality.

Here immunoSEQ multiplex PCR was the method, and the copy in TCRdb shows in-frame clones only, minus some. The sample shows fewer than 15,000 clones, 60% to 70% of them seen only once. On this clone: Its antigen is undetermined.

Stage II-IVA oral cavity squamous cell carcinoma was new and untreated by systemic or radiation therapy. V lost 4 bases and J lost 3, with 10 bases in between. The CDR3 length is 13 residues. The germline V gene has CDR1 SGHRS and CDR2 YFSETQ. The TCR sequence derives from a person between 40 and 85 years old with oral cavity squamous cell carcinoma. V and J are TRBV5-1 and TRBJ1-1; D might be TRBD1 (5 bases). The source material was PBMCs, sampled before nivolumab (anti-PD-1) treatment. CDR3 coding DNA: TGCGCCAGCAGCCTTGCCAGGGACACTGAAGCTTTCTTT. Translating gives CASSLARDTEAFF.